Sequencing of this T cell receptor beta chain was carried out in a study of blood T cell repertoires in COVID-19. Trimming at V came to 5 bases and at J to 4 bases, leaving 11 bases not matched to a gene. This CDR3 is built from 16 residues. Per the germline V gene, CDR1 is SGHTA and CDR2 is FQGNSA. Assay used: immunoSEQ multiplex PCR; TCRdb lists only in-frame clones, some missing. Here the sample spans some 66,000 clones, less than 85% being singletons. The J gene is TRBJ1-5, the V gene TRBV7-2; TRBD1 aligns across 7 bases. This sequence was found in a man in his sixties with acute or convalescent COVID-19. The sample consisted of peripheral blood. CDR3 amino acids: CASSPRQGRSNQPQHF. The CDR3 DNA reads TGTGCCAGCAGCCCCCGACAGGGAAGGTCAAATCAGCCCCAGCATTTT.